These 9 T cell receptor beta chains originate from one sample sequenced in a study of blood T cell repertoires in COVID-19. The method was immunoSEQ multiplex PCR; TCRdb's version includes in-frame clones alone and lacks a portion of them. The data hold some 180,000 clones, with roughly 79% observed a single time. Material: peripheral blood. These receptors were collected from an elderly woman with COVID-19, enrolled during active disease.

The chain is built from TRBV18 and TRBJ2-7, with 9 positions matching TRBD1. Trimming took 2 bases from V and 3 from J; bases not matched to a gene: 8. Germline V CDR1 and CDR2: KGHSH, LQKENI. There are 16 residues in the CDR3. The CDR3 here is CASSPRGQGNYYEQYF. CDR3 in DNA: TGTGCCAGCTCACCAAGAGGACAGGGGAACTACTACGAGCAGTACTTC.

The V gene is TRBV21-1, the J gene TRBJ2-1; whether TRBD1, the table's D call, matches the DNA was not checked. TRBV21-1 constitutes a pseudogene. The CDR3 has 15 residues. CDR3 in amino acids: CASSNRTGHYNEQFF. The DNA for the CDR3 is TGTGCCAGCAGCAATAGGACAGGACACTACAATGAGCAGTTCTTC.

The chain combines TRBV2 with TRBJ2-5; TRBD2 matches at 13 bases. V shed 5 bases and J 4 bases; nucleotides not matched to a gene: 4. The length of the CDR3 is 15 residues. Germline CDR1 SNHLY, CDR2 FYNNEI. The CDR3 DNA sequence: TGTGCCAGCAGTCAACTAGCGGGAGGGAGAGAGACCCAGTACTTC. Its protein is CASSQLAGGRETQYF.

The CDR3 sequence is CASSQDGQGARGYTF. In DNA form, the CDR3 reads TGTGCCAGCAGCCAAGACGGGCAGGGGGCAAGAGGCTACACCTTC. The chain carries TRBV4-2 and TRBJ1-2; 8 positions match TRBD1. CDR3 length: 15 amino acids. Germline loops: CDR1 LGHNA, CDR2 YNFKEQ. The ends lost 0 bases at V and 8 bases at J; junction bases unmatched: 8.

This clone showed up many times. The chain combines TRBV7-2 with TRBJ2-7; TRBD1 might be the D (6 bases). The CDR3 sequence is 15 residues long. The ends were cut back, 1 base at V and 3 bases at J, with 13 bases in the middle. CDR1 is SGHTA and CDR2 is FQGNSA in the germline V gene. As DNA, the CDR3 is TGTGCCAGCAGCTTAGATTCCGGACAGAACTACGAGCAGTACTTC. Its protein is CASSLDSGQNYEQYF.

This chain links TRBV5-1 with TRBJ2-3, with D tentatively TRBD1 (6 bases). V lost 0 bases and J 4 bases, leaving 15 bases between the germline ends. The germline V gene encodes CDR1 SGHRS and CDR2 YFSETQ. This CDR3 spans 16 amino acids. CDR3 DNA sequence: TGCGCCAGCAGCTTGGCCGGACAAGGGGGTCCAGATACGCAGTATTTT. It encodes CASSLAGQGGPDTQYF.

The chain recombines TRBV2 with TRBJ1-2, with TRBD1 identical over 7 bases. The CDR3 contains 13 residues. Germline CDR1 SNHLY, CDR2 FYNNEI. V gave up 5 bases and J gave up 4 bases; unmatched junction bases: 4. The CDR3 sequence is CASSTDRAYGYTF. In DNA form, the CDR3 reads TGTGCCAGCAGTACCGACAGGGCCTATGGCTACACCTTC.

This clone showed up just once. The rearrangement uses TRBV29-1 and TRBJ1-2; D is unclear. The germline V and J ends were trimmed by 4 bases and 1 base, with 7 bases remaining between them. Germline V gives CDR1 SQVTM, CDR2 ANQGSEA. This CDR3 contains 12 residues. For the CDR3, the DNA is TGCAGCGTTGCTATAAATAACTATGGCTACACCTTC. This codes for CSVAINNYGYTF.

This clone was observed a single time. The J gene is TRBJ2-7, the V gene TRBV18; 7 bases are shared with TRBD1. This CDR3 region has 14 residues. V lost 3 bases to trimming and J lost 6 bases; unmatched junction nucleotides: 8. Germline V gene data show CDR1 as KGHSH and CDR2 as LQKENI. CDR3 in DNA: TGTGCCAGCTCACCGGGACAGATACTACCCGAGCAGTACTTC. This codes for CASSPGQILPEQYF.